This T cell receptor beta chain was sequenced in a study of T cell repertoires in cytomegalovirus infection. Study-level information: Researchers turned to recently identified HLA-C-restricted CMV epitopes as well as well-studied HLA-B-restricted ones. Through public TCR beta signatures, both CMV infection and matching HLA type were indicated. General study results and limits: Adding up the frequency of public TCR beta families identified people who carried CMV plus the relevant HLA.

On this clonotype itself: Its antigen is undetermined.

TCRdb reanalysed the reads using MiXCR and keeps one entry per CDR3 protein. The repertoire holds over 250,000 distinct CDR3 sequences, with less than 25% as singletons. This CDR3 region has 13 residues. V dropped 1 base and J dropped 4 bases, with 10 bases sitting between them. The germline V gene has CDR1 DFQATT and CDR2 SNEGSKA (reference sequence). The source material was cultured PBMCs, sampled from culture after CMV antigen stimulation. The chain joins TRBV20-1 to TRBJ2-5, with D uncertain. This clonotype was sampled from a human donor in good health (CMV status not recorded). Some clones in this sample may be carry-over from other donors' samples. This CDR3 reads CSARANGAETQYF. The CDR3 bases are TGCAGTGCTAGAGCCAACGGCGCAGAGACCCAGTACTTC.